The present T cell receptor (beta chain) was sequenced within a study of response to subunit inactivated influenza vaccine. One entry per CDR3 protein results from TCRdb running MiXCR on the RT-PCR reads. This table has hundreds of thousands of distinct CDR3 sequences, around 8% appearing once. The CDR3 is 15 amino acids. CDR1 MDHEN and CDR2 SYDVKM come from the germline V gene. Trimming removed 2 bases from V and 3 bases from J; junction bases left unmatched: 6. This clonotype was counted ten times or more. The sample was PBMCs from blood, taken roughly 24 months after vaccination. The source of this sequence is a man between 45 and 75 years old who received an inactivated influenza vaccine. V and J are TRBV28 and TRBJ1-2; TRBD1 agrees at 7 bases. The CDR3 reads CASSLGQGGYYGYTF. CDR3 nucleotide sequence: TGTGCCAGCAGTTTAGGGCAGGGGGGGTACTATGGCTACACCTTC.